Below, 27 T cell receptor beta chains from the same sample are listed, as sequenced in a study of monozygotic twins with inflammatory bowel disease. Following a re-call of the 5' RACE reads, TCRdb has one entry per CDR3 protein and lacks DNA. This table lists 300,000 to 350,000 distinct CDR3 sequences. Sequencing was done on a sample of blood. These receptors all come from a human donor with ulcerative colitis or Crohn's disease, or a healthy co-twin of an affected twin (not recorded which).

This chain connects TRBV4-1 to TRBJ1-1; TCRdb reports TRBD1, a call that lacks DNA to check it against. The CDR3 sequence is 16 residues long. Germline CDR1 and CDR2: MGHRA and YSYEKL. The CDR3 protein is CASSQGRGTGNTEAFF.

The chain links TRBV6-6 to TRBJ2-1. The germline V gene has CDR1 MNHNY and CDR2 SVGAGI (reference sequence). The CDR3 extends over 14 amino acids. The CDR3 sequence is CASSYSSSYNEQFF.

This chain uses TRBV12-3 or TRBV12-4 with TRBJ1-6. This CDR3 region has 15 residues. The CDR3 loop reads CASSFEAYGDSPLHF.

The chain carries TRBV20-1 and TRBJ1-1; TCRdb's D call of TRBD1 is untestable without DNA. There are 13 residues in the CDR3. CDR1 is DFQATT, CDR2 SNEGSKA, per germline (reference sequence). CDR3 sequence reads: CSAGGQGGTEAFF.

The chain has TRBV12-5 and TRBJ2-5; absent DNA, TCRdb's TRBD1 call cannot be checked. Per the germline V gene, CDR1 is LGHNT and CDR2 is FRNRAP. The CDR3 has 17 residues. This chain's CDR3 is CASGLVRGTGGGETQYF.

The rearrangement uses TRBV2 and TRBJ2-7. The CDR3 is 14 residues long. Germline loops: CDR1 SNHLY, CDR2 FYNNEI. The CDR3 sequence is CASSGVSSSYEQYF.

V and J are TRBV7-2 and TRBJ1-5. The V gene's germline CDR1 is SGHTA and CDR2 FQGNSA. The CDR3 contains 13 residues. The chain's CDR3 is CATGGVSNQPQHF.

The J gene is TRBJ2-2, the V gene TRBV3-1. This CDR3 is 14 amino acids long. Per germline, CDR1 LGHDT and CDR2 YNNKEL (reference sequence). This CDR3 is CASSQYLNTGELFF.

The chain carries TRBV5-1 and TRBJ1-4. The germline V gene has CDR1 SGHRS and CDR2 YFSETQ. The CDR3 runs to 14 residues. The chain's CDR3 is CASRLLGDNEKLFF.

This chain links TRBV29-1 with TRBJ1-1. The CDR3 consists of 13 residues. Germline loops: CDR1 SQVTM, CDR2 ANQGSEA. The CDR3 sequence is CSVVHPGPTEAFF.

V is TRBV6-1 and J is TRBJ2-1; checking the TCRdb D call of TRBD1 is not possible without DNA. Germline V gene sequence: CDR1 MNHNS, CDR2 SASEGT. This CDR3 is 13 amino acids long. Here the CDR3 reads CASSEAHGLGEFF.

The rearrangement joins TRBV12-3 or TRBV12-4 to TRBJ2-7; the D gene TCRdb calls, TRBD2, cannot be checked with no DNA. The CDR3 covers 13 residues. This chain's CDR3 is CASSQGLGYEQYF.

Here the CDR3 reads CASSLTAIDGELFF. J is TRBJ2-2 and V is TRBV5-5. Per the germline V gene, CDR1 is SGHKS and CDR2 is YYEKEE (reference sequence). This CDR3 is 14 amino acids long.

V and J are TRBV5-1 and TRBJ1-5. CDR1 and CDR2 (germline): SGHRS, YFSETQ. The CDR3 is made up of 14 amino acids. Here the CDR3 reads CASSLDGGSQPQHF.

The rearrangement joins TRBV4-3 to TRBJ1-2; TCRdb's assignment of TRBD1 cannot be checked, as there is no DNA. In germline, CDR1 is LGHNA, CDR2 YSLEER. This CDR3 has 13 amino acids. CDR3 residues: CASSRDRGYGYTF.

The CDR3 is CASSWLQGSTEAFF. The chain links TRBV6-1 to TRBJ1-1; no DNA is available, so the TRBD1 call from TCRdb remains unchecked. The CDR3 has 14 residues. Germline CDR1 MNHNS, CDR2 SASEGT.

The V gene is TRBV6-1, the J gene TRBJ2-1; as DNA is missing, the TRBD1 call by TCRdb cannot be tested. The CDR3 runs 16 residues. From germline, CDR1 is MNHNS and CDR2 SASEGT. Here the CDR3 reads CASSGPGGAISWEQFF.

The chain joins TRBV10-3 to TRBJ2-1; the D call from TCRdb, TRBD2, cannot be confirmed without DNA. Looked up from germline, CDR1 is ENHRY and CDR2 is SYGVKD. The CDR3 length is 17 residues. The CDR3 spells CAISGGRTSGKYNEQFF.

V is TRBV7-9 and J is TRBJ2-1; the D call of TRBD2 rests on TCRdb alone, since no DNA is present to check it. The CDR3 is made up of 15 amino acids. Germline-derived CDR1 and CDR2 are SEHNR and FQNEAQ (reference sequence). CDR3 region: CASSFPLRGVNEQFF.

The CDR3 here is CASSVRPTSGRADTQYF. The V and J genes are TRBV9 and TRBJ2-3; the TCRdb D gene call, TRBD2, has no DNA to confirm it. This CDR3 contains 17 residues. Germline V CDR1 and CDR2: SGDLS, YYNGEE.

The CDR3 spells CAWRSYRGTEAFF. J is TRBJ1-1 and V is TRBV30; TCRdb indicates TRBD1, and absent DNA this call remains unverified. The germline CDR1 and CDR2 sequences are GTSNPN and SVGIG (reference sequence). CDR3 length: 13 residues.

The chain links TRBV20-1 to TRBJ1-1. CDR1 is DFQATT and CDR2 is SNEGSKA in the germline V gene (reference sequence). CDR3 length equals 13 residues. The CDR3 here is CSALWGGNTEAFF.

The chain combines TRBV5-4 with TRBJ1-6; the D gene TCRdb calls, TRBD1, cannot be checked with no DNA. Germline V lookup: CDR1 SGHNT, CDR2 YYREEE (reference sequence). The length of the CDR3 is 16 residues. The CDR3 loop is CASSGRGDRTGSPLHF. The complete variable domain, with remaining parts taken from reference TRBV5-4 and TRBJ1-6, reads ETGVTQSPTHLIKTRGQQVTLRCSSQSGHNTVSWYQQALGQGPQFIFQYYREEENGRGNFPPRFSGLQFPNYSSELNVNALELDDSALYLCASSGRGDRTGSPLHFGNGTRLTVT.

The CDR3 here is CASRPRQDYGYTF. The chain joins TRBV7-9 to TRBJ1-2; the D gene TCRdb calls, TRBD1, cannot be checked with no DNA. Germline CDR1 and CDR2: SEHNR and FQNEAQ (reference sequence). CDR3 length equals 13 residues.

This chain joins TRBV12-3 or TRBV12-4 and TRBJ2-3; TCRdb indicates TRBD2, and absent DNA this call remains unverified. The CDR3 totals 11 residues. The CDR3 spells CASSFLGSLYF.

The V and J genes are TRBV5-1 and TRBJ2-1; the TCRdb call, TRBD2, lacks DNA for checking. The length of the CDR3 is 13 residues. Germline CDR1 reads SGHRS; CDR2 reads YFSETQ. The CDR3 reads CASGPAGTNEQFF.

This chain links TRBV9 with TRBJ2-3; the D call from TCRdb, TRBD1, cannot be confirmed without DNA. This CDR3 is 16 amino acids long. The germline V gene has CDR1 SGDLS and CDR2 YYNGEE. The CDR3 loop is CASSVSRGDGTDTQYF.